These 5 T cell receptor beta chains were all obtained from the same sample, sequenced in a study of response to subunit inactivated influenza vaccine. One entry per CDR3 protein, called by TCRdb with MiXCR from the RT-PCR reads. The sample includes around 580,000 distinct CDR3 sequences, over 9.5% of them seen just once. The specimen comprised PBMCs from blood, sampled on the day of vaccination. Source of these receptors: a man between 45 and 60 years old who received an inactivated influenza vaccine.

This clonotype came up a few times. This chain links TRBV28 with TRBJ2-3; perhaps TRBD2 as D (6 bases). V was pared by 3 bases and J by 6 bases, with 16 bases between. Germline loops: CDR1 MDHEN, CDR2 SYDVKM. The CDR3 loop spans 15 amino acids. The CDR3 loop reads CASSLARPRGDTQYF. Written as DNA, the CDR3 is TGTGCCAGCAGTTTGGCCAGGCCCCGGGGGGATACGCAGTATTTT.

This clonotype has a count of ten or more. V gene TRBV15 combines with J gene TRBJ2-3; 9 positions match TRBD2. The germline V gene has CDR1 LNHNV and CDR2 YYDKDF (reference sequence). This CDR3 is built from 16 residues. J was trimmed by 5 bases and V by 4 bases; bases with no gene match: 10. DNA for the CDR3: TGTGCCACCAGCACCCTTAGCGGGAGAGGGAGAGATACGCAGTATTTT. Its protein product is CATSTLSGRGRDTQYF.

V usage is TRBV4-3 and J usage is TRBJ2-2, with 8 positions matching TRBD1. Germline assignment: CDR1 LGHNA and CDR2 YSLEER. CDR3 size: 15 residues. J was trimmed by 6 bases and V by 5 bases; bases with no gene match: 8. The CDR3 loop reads CASSARTGTAGELFF. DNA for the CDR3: TGCGCCAGCAGCGCTCGGACAGGGACGGCCGGGGAGCTGTTTTTT.

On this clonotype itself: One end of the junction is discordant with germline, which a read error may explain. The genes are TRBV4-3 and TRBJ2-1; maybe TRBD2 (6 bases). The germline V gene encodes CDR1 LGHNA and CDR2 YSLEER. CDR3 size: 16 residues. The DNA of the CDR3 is TGCGCCAGCAGTCAAGTGGAGGCGGGATACTACAATGAGCAGTTCTTC. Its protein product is CASSQVEAGYYNEQFF.

CDR3 in DNA: TGTGCCTGGAGTATAGCGAGTCCTGAAGCTTTCTTT. This encodes CAWSIASPEAFF. J is TRBJ1-1 and V is TRBV30; no clear D. In germline, CDR1 is GTSNPN, CDR2 SVGIG (reference sequence). The CDR3 is 12 residues long. Trimming pared 2 bases from V and 6 bases from J, leaving 10 bases between.